Listed below are T cell receptor beta chains from one sample, sequenced in a study of beta chain features in type 1 diabetes. The assay was immunoSEQ multiplex PCR, and TCRdb's table has in-frame clones only and misses some. Of roughly 150,000 clones listed, around 7.8% are singletons. Sequenced input: central memory CD4+ T cells from blood. These receptors all stem from a woman in her 40s with type 1 diabetes. Each CDR3 is given with its conserved first and last residue. A D gene is named only where the DNA matches it firmly. Some rows have no size entry. The others give once, few or many, or a class for an expanded clone.

d_gene: -; abundance: many; v_gene: TRBV15; j_gene: TRBJ1-2; CDR3aa: CATSTVDGDYGYTF; CDR3nt: TGTGCCACCAGCACCGTGGACGGGGACTATGGCTACACCTTC
d_gene: TRBD2; abundance: few; v_gene: TRBV28; j_gene: TRBJ2-3; CDR3aa: CASSLAGGDTQYF; CDR3nt: TGTGCCAGCAGTTTAGCGGGGGGGGATACGCAGTATTTT
d_gene: -; abundance: -; v_gene: TRBV7-9; j_gene: TRBJ2-5; CDR3aa: CASSLAAGSETQYF; CDR3nt: TGTGCCAGCAGCTTAGCCGCAGGGTCAGAGACCCAGTACTTC
d_gene: TRBD2; abundance: many; v_gene: TRBV28; j_gene: TRBJ2-1; CDR3aa: CAAGGGSYNEQFF; CDR3nt: TGTGCCGCCGGGGGGGGCTCCTACAATGAGCAGTTCTTC
d_gene: TRBD1; abundance: -; v_gene: TRBV30; j_gene: TRBJ1-2; CDR3aa: CAWSPTGQGYGYTF; CDR3nt: TGTGCCTGGAGTCCGACAGGGCAGGGGTATGGCTACACCTTC
d_gene: -; abundance: -; v_gene: TRBV28; j_gene: TRBJ1-1; CDR3aa: CASSTLNTEAFF; CDR3nt: TGTGCCAGCAGTACTTTGAACACTGAAGCTTTCTTT
d_gene: TRBD2; abundance: few; v_gene: TRBV27; j_gene: TRBJ2-7; CDR3aa: CASSARPGLVVKEQYF; CDR3nt: TGTGCCAGCAGTGCCAGACCGGGACTAGTAGTGAAAGAGCAGTACTTC
d_gene: TRBD2; abundance: -; v_gene: TRBV7-2; j_gene: TRBJ2-3; CDR3aa: CASSLANGRWGDTQYF; CDR3nt: TGTGCCAGCAGCTTAGCGAACGGGAGGTGGGGAGATACGCAGTATTTT
d_gene: -; abundance: -; v_gene: TRBV6-5; j_gene: TRBJ2-5; CDR3aa: CASSQLPRVGTQYF; CDR3nt: TGTGCCAGCAGCCAACTCCCCCGAGTCGGGACCCAGTACTTC
d_gene: -; abundance: -; v_gene: TRBV7-3; j_gene: TRBJ2-5; CDR3aa: CASNYGERAQETQYF; CDR3nt: TGTGCCAGCAATTATGGGGAGCGCGCCCAAGAGACCCAGTACTTC
d_gene: TRBD1; abundance: few; v_gene: TRBV9; j_gene: TRBJ1-2; CDR3aa: CASSVGTAGYTF; CDR3nt: TGTGCCAGCAGCGTTGGGACAGCCGGCTACACCTTC
d_gene: -; abundance: few; v_gene: TRBV27; j_gene: TRBJ2-1; CDR3aa: CASSLGDRREQFF; CDR3nt: TGTGCCAGCAGTTTAGGAGACAGAAGAGAGCAGTTCTTC
d_gene: -; abundance: -; v_gene: TRBV28; j_gene: TRBJ2-1; CDR3aa: CASSRMTANEQFF; CDR3nt: TGTGCCAGCAGTAGAATGACAGCCAATGAGCAGTTCTTC
d_gene: -; abundance: few; v_gene: TRBV29-1; j_gene: TRBJ2-7; CDR3aa: CSVVGAPQYEQYF; CDR3nt: TGCAGCGTTGTTGGGGCCCCGCAATACGAGCAGTACTTC
d_gene: TRBD2; abundance: -; v_gene: TRBV5-1; j_gene: TRBJ2-3; CDR3aa: CASSLAGRRGATDTQYF; CDR3nt: TGCGCCAGCAGCTTGGCGGGGCGGCGGGGGGCCACAGATACGCAGTATTTT
d_gene: -; abundance: -; v_gene: TRBV9; j_gene: TRBJ1-1; CDR3aa: CASSPRGTEAFF; CDR3nt: TGTGCCAGCAGCCCCCGGGGGACTGAAGCTTTCTTT
d_gene: -; abundance: -; v_gene: TRBV7-2; j_gene: TRBJ2-1; CDR3aa: CASSLSVGLPGQFF; CDR3nt: TGTGCCAGCAGCCTGTCCGTGGGACTCCCGGGGCAGTTCTTC
d_gene: TRBD1; abundance: -; v_gene: TRBV10-2; j_gene: TRBJ2-6; CDR3aa: CASSLGQGGSGANVLTF; CDR3nt: TGCGCCAGCAGCCTTGGACAGGGAGGTTCTGGGGCCAACGTCCTGACTTTC
d_gene: -; abundance: -; v_gene: TRBV11-3; j_gene: TRBJ2-3; CDR3aa: CASSIGSSDTQYF; CDR3nt: TGTGCCAGCAGCATTGGGAGCTCCGATACGCAGTATTTT
d_gene: TRBD1; abundance: few; v_gene: TRBV28; j_gene: TRBJ2-4; CDR3aa: CASRRQGRDIQYF; CDR3nt: TGTGCCAGCAGGCGACAGGGACGGGACATTCAGTACTTC
d_gene: TRBD1; abundance: -; v_gene: TRBV2; j_gene: TRBJ2-5; CDR3aa: CASSGQGMKETQYF; CDR3nt: TGTGCCAGCAGTGGACAGGGAATGAAAGAGACCCAGTACTTC
d_gene: TRBD1; abundance: few; v_gene: TRBV7-2; j_gene: TRBJ2-7; CDR3aa: CASSRDRGTFEQYF; CDR3nt: TGTGCCAGCAGCCGCGACAGGGGGACTTTCGAGCAGTACTTC
d_gene: -; abundance: many; v_gene: TRBV30; j_gene: TRBJ1-5; CDR3aa: CAWSPGQINQPQHF; CDR3nt: TGTGCCTGGAGCCCCGGACAGATCAATCAGCCCCAGCATTTT
d_gene: -; abundance: -; v_gene: TRBV18; j_gene: TRBJ2-6; CDR3aa: CASSPFEVSGANVLTF; CDR3nt: TGTGCCAGCTCACCGTTCGAGGTCTCTGGGGCCAACGTCCTGACTTTC
d_gene: TRBD1; abundance: -; v_gene: TRBV7-9; j_gene: TRBJ2-7; CDR3aa: CASSSGQSSREQYF; CDR3nt: TGTGCCAGCAGCTCGGGACAGAGTTCGAGGGAGCAGTACTTC
d_gene: TRBD1; abundance: -; v_gene: TRBV7-2; j_gene: TRBJ2-7; CDR3aa: CASSLIQGYEQYF; CDR3nt: TGTGCCAGCAGCCTCATACAGGGGTACGAGCAGTACTTC
d_gene: -; abundance: few; v_gene: TRBV6-1; j_gene: TRBJ2-4; CDR3aa: CASSDWTGRLAKNIQYF; CDR3nt: TGTGCCAGCAGTGACTGGACGGGGAGACTAGCCAAAAACATTCAGTACTTC